A single sample is the source of the 8 T cell receptor beta chains below, sequenced in a study of T cell repertoires in cytomegalovirus infection. TCRdb analysed the reads with MiXCR anew, one entry per CDR3 protein. The repertoire consists of 150,000 to 190,000 distinct CDR3 sequences, with less than 25% occurring once and the leading ten covering approximately 11%. The sequencing input was PBMCs. Receptors originate from a human donor in good health (CMV status not recorded). Some clones in this sample may be carry-over from other donors' samples.

The rearrangement uses TRBV3-1 and TRBJ2-1; no firm D call. The V gene lost 4 bases and the J gene lost 6 bases, with 7 bases spanning the gap. The CDR3 sequence is 12 residues long. CDR1 and CDR2 from the germline V gene are LGHDT and YNNKEL (reference sequence). The CDR3 nucleotides are TGTGCCAGCAGCCCCAAGGTCAATGAGCAGTTCTTC. Protein: CASSPKVNEQFF.

A few counts support this clonotype. The genes are TRBV10-3 and TRBJ2-5, with TRBD2 matching over 13 bases. This CDR3 has 14 residues. Germline V gene lookup returns CDR1 ENHRY and CDR2 SYGVKD. Trimming cost V 6 bases and J 5 bases; bases outside gene matches: 3. CDR3 nucleotide sequence: TGTGCCATCAGCCAGACTAGCGGGGGGGAGACCCAGTACTTC. It codes for CAISQTSGGETQYF.

The J gene is TRBJ2-7, the V gene TRBV7-2; D not resolved. The CDR3 contains 15 residues. V was shortened by 4 bases and J by 3 bases, with 16 bases between the two germline ends. Germline V CDR1 and CDR2: SGHTA, FQGNSA. CDR3 in amino acids: CASSYRSSVLYEQYF. The CDR3 region has the DNA TGTGCCAGCAGCTACCGGAGTTCGGTACTCTACGAGCAGTACTTC.

This clonotype was counted many times. This sequence joins TRBV7-2 and TRBJ2-3, with unresolved D. The CDR3 covers 14 residues. Germline values: CDR1 SGHTA, CDR2 FQGNSA. V was trimmed by 5 bases and J by 3 bases, leaving 12 bases between them. The CDR3 loop reads CASSQPPATDTQYF. CDR3 sequence (DNA): TGTGCCAGCAGCCAACCTCCGGCGACAGATACGCAGTATTTT.

The gene calls are TRBV5-1 and TRBJ1-2; no clear D gene. Germline CDR1 and CDR2: SGHRS and YFSETQ. The ends were cut back, 4 bases at V and 3 bases at J, with 22 bases in the middle. This CDR3 is built from 17 residues. This CDR3 is CASSPDGRGETYYGYTF. The CDR3, as DNA: TGCGCCAGCAGCCCCGACGGGAGAGGAGAAACTTACTATGGCTACACCTTC.

This clonotype came up many times. The gene calls are TRBV7-2 and TRBJ2-2, with a weak D call TRBD1 (6 bases). Germline CDR1 SGHTA, CDR2 FQGNSA. The CDR3 consists of 14 residues. Trimming took off 0 bases at V and 5 bases at J, with 7 bases between the two ends. CDR3 in amino acids: CASSLAQGTGELFF. CDR3 DNA: TGTGCCAGCAGCTTAGCACAGGGAACCGGGGAGCTGTTTTTT.

This clonotype was found many times. The genes are TRBV12-3 or TRBV12-4 and TRBJ2-1; tentative D call: TRBD1 (8 bases). Trimming took off 5 bases at V and 8 bases at J, with 19 bases between the two ends. The CDR3 loop spans 15 amino acids. CDR3 amino acids: CASSPGQGGGYEQFF. The CDR3 nucleotides read TGTGCCAGCAGTCCCGGACAGGGCGGGGGTTATGAGCAGTTCTTC.

This clonotype was found a few times. This chain links TRBV12-3 or TRBV12-4 with TRBJ2-7, with 8 positions matching TRBD1. The CDR3 consists of 16 residues. The V segment lost 3 bases and the J segment 4 bases; nucleotides outside the gene matches: 11. Here the CDR3 reads CASSFEARGRRYEQYF. DNA for the CDR3: TGTGCCAGCAGTTTCGAGGCCAGGGGGCGTAGGTACGAGCAGTACTTC.